These 17 T cell receptor beta chains were all obtained from the same sample, sequenced in a study of tumor-infiltrating lymphocytes in localized non-small cell lung cancer. Using immunoSEQ multiplex PCR, the repertoire was profiled, and TCRdb retains in-frame clones only, with some absent. The sample lists roughly 14,000 clones, more than 60% occurring once. The sample was lung tumor tissue. The receptors derive from a human donor with non-small cell lung cancer.

This chain links TRBV7-2 with TRBJ1-5, with D unresolved. V was clipped by 2 bases and J by 0 bases, with 11 bases between them. Germline assignment: CDR1 SGHTA and CDR2 FQGNSA. The CDR3 runs to 16 residues. The DNA of the CDR3 is TGTGCCAGCAGCTTAAATGAAGGGCTTAGCAATCAGCCCCAGCATTTT. This sequence encodes CASSLNEGLSNQPQHF.

The chain couples TRBV5-8 to TRBJ1-5, with D perhaps matching TRBD1 (5 bases). V lost 0 bases, J lost 0 bases, and 10 bases lay in between. The CDR3 is made up of 16 amino acids. Germline CDR1 is SGHTS and CDR2 is YDEGEE. The CDR3 loop reads CASSLAGGYSNQPQHF. The CDR3 DNA sequence: TGTGCCAGCAGCTTGGCCGGGGGGTATAGCAATCAGCCCCAGCATTTT.

The chain employs TRBV28 and TRBJ2-5; D may match TRBD1 or TRBD2 (5 bases each). Germline V gene lookup returns CDR1 MDHEN and CDR2 SYDVKM. Trimming cost V 6 bases and J 4 bases, with 6 bases left between them. This CDR3 spans 11 amino acids. The CDR3 sequence is CASRRGETQYF. The CDR3 DNA reads TGTGCCAGCAGGAGGGGAGAGACCCAGTACTTC.

The chain uses TRBV28 and TRBJ2-5; D is possibly TRBD1 (5 bases). In germline, CDR1 is MDHEN, CDR2 SYDVKM. Trimming shortened V by 3 bases and J by 2 bases, and 19 bases separated the two germline ends. The CDR3 runs to 17 residues. This chain's CDR3 is CASSFGARGVGQETQYF. The CDR3, as DNA: TGTGCCAGCAGTTTTGGGGCAAGGGGCGTGGGTCAAGAGACCCAGTACTTC.

This chain links TRBV5-1 with TRBJ2-1, with 11 bases identical to TRBD2. Germline assignment: CDR1 SGHRS and CDR2 YFSETQ. CDR3 length: 16 residues. Trimming removed 0 bases from V and 6 bases from J; junction bases left unmatched: 5. The CDR3 region has the DNA TGCGCCAGCAGCTTGGTGGGTAGCGGGAGGGCCAATGAGCAGTTCTTC. This gives the protein CASSLVGSGRANEQFF.

The J gene is TRBJ2-3, the V gene TRBV5-1; 9 positions match TRBD2. The CDR3 consists of 19 residues. CDR1 SGHRS and CDR2 YFSETQ come from the germline V gene. J gave up 0 bases and V 4 bases, and 15 bases lay outside the gene matches. CDR3 nucleotides: TGCGCCAGCAGCGCGGGGGTTGGCGGGAGGGCCCGTAGCACAGATACGCAGTATTTT. The encoded protein is CASSAGVGGRARSTDTQYF.

V gene TRBV18 combines with J gene TRBJ2-7, with TRBD1 identical over 9 bases. Germline assignment: CDR1 KGHSH and CDR2 LQKENI. Unmatched junction bases numbered 4, after V lost 1 base and J lost 6 bases. The CDR3 sequence is 14 residues long. CDR3 in DNA: TGTGCCAGCTCACCACAGGACAGGGGTGTCGAGCAGTACTTC. It yields the protein CASSPQDRGVEQYF.

The chain links TRBV2 to TRBJ1-1, with a tentative D call TRBD1 (6 bases). The CDR3 spans 14 residues. From germline, CDR1 is SNHLY and CDR2 FYNNEI. Trimming removed 4 bases from V and 0 bases from J, with 9 bases in between. The CDR3 region is CASSVQGMNTEAFF. In DNA form, the CDR3 reads TGTGCCAGCAGTGTTCAGGGGATGAACACTGAAGCTTTCTTT.

The gene calls are TRBV4-2 and TRBJ2-5; D uncertain. The CDR3 is made up of 16 amino acids. CDR1 is LGHNA and CDR2 is YNFKEQ in the germline V gene. V was pared by 4 bases and J by 2 bases, with 17 bases between. The CDR3 sequence: CASSRAPGLEQETQYF. CDR3 DNA: TGTGCCAGCAGCCGGGCCCCCGGGCTGGAGCAAGAGACCCAGTACTTC.

This chain connects TRBV6-6 to TRBJ1-5; 8 bases align to TRBD1. This CDR3 region has 15 residues. V was pared by 7 bases and J by 1 base, with 6 bases of the junction left unmatched. From germline, CDR1 is MNHNY and CDR2 SVGAGI (reference sequence). CDR3 amino acids: CASTSRTGSNQPQHF. CDR3 nucleotides: TGTGCCAGCACCTCCCGGACAGGGAGCAATCAGCCCCAGCATTTT.

This clone showed up just once. The chain has TRBV5-1 and TRBJ2-3; unclear D gene. V dropped 4 bases and J dropped 0 bases, with 9 bases sitting between them. This CDR3 contains 14 residues. Germline CDR1 and CDR2: SGHRS and YFSETQ. The CDR3 DNA is TGCGCCAGCAGCCCTCAGTCTAGCACAGATACGCAGTATTTT. Translation gives CASSPQSSTDTQYF.

The chain combines TRBV28 with TRBJ1-5, with D unresolved. The CDR3 totals 16 residues. CDR1 is MDHEN, CDR2 SYDVKM, per germline. V lost 5 bases to trimming and J lost 2 bases, with 16 bases between them. CDR3 DNA: TGTGCCAGCAGTCCTTGGGAGCCCGAGGGCAATCAGCCCCAGCATTTT. Protein product: CASSPWEPEGNQPQHF.

V gene TRBV19 combines with J gene TRBJ1-5; 8 bases are a match to TRBD1. The V gene's germline CDR1 is LNHDA and CDR2 SQIVND (reference sequence). V lost 7 bases to trimming and J lost 5 bases; unmatched junction nucleotides: 4. The CDR3 sequence is 13 residues long. This CDR3 reads CASTGQDYQPQHF. In DNA form, the CDR3 reads TGTGCCAGTACGGGACAGGACTATCAGCCCCAGCATTTT.

The chain uses TRBV14 and TRBJ2-5; no firm D call. CDR3 size: 13 residues. CDR1 is SGHDN, CDR2 FVKESK, per germline. Trimming left V 1 base short and J 7 bases short, with 10 bases between. CDR3 DNA sequence: TGTGCCAGCAGCCAAGTCATGGTGGGGACCCAGTACTTC. It encodes CASSQVMVGTQYF.

The chain has TRBV5-1 and TRBJ2-2, with unresolved D. This CDR3 region has 15 residues. V gave up 2 bases and J gave up 0 bases, with 8 bases separating them. Per germline, CDR1 SGHRS and CDR2 YFSETQ. The CDR3 reads CASSFGQTNTGELFF. The CDR3 coding sequence is TGCGCCAGCAGCTTTGGGCAGACGAACACCGGGGAGCTGTTTTTT. Filled out from reference TRBV5-1 and TRBJ2-2, the complete variable domain reads KAGVTQTPRYLIKTRGQQVTLSCSPISGHRSVSWYQQTPGQGLQFLFEYFSETQRNKGNFPGRFSGRQFSNSRSEMNVSTLELGDSALYLCASSFGQTNTGELFFGEGSRLTVL.

The chain employs TRBV10-2 and TRBJ2-5; 9 nucleotides line up with TRBD2. Germline values: CDR1 WSHSY, CDR2 SAAADI. The CDR3 runs to 16 residues. The junction had 11 bases not matched to a gene; V was cut back by 4 bases and J by 5 bases. CDR3 loop: CASSGRVSTSGETQYF. CDR3 sequence (DNA): TGCGCCAGCAGTGGGAGAGTTTCAACTAGCGGGGAGACCCAGTACTTC.

V and J are TRBV28 and TRBJ2-1; TRBD2 aligns across 13 bases. Germline CDR1 and CDR2: MDHEN and SYDVKM. The CDR3 totals 20 residues. Trimming removed 4 bases from V and 4 bases from J; junction bases left unmatched: 16. CDR3 in DNA: TGTGCCAGCAGTTCTTTTACCGGGACGGCGGGACTAGCGGGGTACAATGAGCAGTTCTTC. Translating it yields CASSSFTGTAGLAGYNEQFF. Combining the CDR3 with reference TRBV28 and TRBJ2-1 gives the whole variable domain DVKVTQSSRYLVKRTGEKVFLECVQDMDHENMFWYRQDPGLGLRLIYFSYDVKMKEKGDIPEGYSVSREKKERFSLILESASTNQTSMYLCASSSFTGTAGLAGYNEQFFGPGTRLTVL.